The entry below gives a single T cell receptor (beta chain) sequence along with its context. The data stem from a study of somatic mutations in cytotoxic T cells in rheumatoid arthritis. Between the trimmed V and J ends, which lost 5 bases and 1 base, there was a span of 9 bases. The CDR3 contains 14 residues. Germline V CDR1 and CDR2: SEHNR, FQNEAQ (reference sequence). The study pulled out CD4+ and CD8+ cells with positive magnetic bead selection and then checked their purity by flow cytometry. Measured with immunoSEQ multiplex PCR; TCRdb has only the in-frame clones, and not every one. The table records more than 13,000 clones, more than 65% of them present only once.

The V call is TRBV7-9, the J call TRBJ1-5; D is uncertain. The material sequenced was CD8+ T cells sorted from blood. The source of this sequence is an adult with rheumatoid arthritis. Here the CDR3 reads CASSQDSSNQPQHF. Here the CDR3 DNA reads TGTGCCAGCAGCCAAGACTCGAGCAATCAGCCCCAGCATTTT.